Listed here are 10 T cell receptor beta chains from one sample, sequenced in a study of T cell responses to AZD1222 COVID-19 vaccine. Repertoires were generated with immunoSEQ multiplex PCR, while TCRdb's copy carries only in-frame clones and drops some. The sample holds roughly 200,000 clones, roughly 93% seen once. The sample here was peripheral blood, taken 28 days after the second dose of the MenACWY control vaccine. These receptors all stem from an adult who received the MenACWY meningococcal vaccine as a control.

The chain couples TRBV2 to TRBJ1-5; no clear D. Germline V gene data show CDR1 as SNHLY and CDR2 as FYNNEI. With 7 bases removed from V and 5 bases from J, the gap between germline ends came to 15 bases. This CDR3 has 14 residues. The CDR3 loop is CASTTLGVDQPQHF. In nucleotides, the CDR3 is TGTGCCAGCACTACGCTCGGGGTTGATCAGCCCCAGCATTTT. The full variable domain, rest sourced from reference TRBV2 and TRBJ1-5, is EPEVTQTPSHQVTQMGQEVILRCVPISNHLYFYWYRQILGQKVEFLVSFYNNEISEKSEIFDDQFSVERPDGSNFTLKIRSTKLEDSAMYFCASTTLGVDQPQHFGDGTRLSIL.

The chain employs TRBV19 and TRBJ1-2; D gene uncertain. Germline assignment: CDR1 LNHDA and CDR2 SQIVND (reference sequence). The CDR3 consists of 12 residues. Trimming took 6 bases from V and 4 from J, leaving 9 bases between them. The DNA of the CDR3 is TGTGCCAGTAGCAAGGAGGGCTATGGCTACACCTTC. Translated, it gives CASSKEGYGYTF.

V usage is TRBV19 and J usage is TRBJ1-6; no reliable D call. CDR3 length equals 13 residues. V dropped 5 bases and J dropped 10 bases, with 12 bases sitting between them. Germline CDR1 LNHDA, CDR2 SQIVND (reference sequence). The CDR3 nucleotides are TGTGCCAGTAGTGACCCTCCTAGGTCACCCCTCCACTTT. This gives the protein CASSDPPRSPLHF.

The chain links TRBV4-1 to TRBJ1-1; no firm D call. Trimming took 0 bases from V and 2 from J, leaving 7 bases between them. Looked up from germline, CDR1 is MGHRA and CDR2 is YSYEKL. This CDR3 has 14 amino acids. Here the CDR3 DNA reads TGCGCCAGCAGCCAAGATCAAAGCAACACTGAAGCTTTCTTT. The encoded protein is CASSQDQSNTEAFF.

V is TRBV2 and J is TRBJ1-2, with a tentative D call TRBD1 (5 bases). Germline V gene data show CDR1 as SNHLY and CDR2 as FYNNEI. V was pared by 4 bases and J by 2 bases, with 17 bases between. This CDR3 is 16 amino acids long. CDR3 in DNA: TGTGCCAGCAGTGGGGCAGGAGGGGCAGCCAACTATGGCTACACCTTC. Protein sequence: CASSGAGGAANYGYTF.

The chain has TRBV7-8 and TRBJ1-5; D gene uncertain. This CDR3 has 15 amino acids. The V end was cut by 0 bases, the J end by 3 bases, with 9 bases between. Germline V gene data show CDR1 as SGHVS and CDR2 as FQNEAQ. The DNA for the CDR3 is TGTGCCAGCAGCTTAGCAGGGCAACTCAATCAGCCCCAGCATTTT. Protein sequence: CASSLAGQLNQPQHF.

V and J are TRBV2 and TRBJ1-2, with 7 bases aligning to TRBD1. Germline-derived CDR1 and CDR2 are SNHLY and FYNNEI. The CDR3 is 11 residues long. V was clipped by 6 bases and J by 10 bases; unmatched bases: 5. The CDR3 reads CASRYGQDYTF. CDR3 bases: TGTGCCAGCAGGTATGGACAGGACTACACCTTC.

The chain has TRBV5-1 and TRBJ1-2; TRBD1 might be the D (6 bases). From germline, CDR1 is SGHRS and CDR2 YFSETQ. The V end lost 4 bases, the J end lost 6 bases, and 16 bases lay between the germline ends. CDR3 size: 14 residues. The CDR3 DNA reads TGCGCCAGCAGCCCGGATGGGGGGCCCGATGGCTACACCTTC. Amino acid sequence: CASSPDGGPDGYTF.

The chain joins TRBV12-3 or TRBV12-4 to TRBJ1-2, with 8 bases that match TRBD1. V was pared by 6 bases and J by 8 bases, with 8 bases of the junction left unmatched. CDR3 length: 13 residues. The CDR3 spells CASSYQTGAGYTF. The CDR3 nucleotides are TGTGCCAGCAGCTACCAGACAGGGGCGGGCTACACCTTC.

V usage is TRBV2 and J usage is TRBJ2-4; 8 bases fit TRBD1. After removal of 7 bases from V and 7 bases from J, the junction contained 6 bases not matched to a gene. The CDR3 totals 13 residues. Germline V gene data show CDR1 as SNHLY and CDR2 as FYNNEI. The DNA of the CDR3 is TGTGCCAGCAACAGGGGGATGGAGAACATTCAGTACTTC. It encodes CASNRGMENIQYF.